Sequencing of this T cell receptor beta chain was carried out in a study of blood T cell repertoires in COVID-19. Study context: The United States, Italy and Spain supplied acute and convalescent COVID-19 samples. The analysed material was cDNA or gDNA that came from T cells, B-cell-depleted T cells, or PBMCs.

The CDR3 length is 14 residues. The germline CDR1 and CDR2 sequences are LGHNA and YSLEER. Trimming took 3 bases from V and 6 from J, leaving 15 bases between them. In the original processing: Estimation of nucleated cell counts was performed using reference gene primer amplification. Repertoires were generated with immunoSEQ multiplex PCR, while TCRdb's copy carries only in-frame clones and drops some. That table furnishes V, J and clone size, whereas the DNA furnished D and trimming. The top ten hold 7.5% to 8.5% of the sample, which has 130,000 or so clones, roughly 86% seen once. V is TRBV4-3 and J is TRBJ2-7; D remains unclear. Input material: peripheral blood. This clonotype was obtained from an older woman with acute or convalescent COVID-19. The CDR3, as DNA: TGCGCCAGCAGCCAGCGCCCATATAATTTCGAGCAGTACTTC. The encoded protein is CASSQRPYNFEQYF.